This paragraph reports one TCR beta chain. The antigen remains undetermined. The protocol was immunoSEQ multiplex PCR, while the TCRdb copy is restricted to in-frame clones and leaves out a portion. The sample lists about 150,000 clones, about 90% occurring once. The CDR3 sequence is 13 residues long. With 5 bases removed from V and 4 bases from J, the gap between germline ends came to 9 bases. Germline CDR1 reads LNHDA; CDR2 reads SQIVND (reference sequence). The sample belongs to a study of T cell responses to AZD1222 COVID-19 vaccine. The study's findings and limits: Seropositive status at baseline applied to only five or six AZD1222 recipients. Receipt of two AZD1222 doses was followed by a rise in Spike-specific TCR breadth and depth.

The J gene is TRBJ1-5, the V gene TRBV19; perhaps TRBD1 as D (5 bases). Source: peripheral blood, taken 28 days after the second AZD1222 dose. The sequence was obtained from an adult who received the AZD1222 COVID-19 vaccine. The CDR3 reads CASSPGTNQPQHF. Here the CDR3 DNA reads TGTGCCAGTAGTCCTGGGACTAATCAGCCCCAGCATTTT.